These 21 T cell receptor beta chains share one sample of origin, sequenced in a study of cytomegalovirus exposure and HLA in healthy donors. PCR was performed using 60 Vbeta and 13 Jbeta primers. Using immunoSEQ multiplex PCR, the repertoire was profiled, and TCRdb retains in-frame clones only, with some absent. The sample has about 130,000 clones; 80% are singletons. Sequences were obtained from PBMCs. Receptors were obtained from a male donor in good health and CMV-seronegative.

V usage is TRBV14 and J usage is TRBJ1-5; D ambiguous. The CDR3 has 13 residues. The V and J ends lost 1 base and 4 bases respectively, with 5 bases between them. Germline-derived CDR1 and CDR2 are SGHDN and FVKESK. The CDR3 loop is CASSQGANQPQHF. The CDR3 nucleotides are TGTGCCAGCAGCCAAGGAGCAAATCAGCCCCAGCATTTT.

The J gene is TRBJ1-2, the V gene TRBV7-3, with a weak D call TRBD1 (6 bases). From germline, CDR1 is SGHTA and CDR2 FQGTGA. The CDR3 length is 14 residues. The V end was cut by 4 bases, the J end by 7 bases, with 16 bases between. The CDR3 region is CASSSHGGAGGYTF. The CDR3 nucleotides read TGTGCCAGCAGCTCCCATGGGGGGGCTGGTGGCTACACCTTC.

The rearrangement links TRBV4-1 to TRBJ2-7, with 9 bases matching TRBD1. The V segment lost 4 bases and the J segment 2 bases; nucleotides outside the gene matches: 6. Germline-derived CDR1 and CDR2 are MGHRA and YSYEKL. CDR3 size: 15 residues. The CDR3 reads CASSLGQGFTYEQYF. The CDR3 nucleotides read TGCGCCAGCAGCCTGGGACAGGGCTTCACCTACGAGCAGTACTTC.

The chain has TRBV11-2 and TRBJ1-2; a possible D gene is TRBD1 (5 bases). V shed 8 bases and J shed 8 bases, with 21 bases lying between them. Germline V CDR1 and CDR2: SGHAT, FQNNGV. The CDR3 consists of 14 residues. CDR3 coding DNA: TGTGCCAGCCGCCCGGGGGGAATCAGAGCCGGCTACACCTTC. Amino acids: CASRPGGIRAGYTF.

CDR3 in amino acids: CASSYGTVNTDTQYF. CDR3 sequence (DNA): TGTGCCAGCAGCTACGGGACAGTTAACACAGATACGCAGTATTTT. The rearrangement links TRBV5-8 to TRBJ2-3; 7 bases are shared with TRBD1. CDR1 and CDR2 (germline): SGHTS, YDEGEE. The CDR3 sequence is 15 residues long. V shed 3 bases and J 2 bases; nucleotides not matched to a gene: 6.

This clone turned up a few times. A junction boundary mismatches the germline segment, possibly from a read error. The chain joins TRBV7-9 to TRBJ1-2; D is uncertain. Germline CDR1 and CDR2: SEHNR and FQNEAQ (reference sequence). CDR3 size: 12 residues. The chain's CDR3 is CSSSLVEVGYTF. The CDR3 bases are TGTTCCAGCAGCTTAGTAGAGGTTGGCTACACCTTC.

This chain connects TRBV4-2 to TRBJ1-6, with D unclear. V lost 1 base to trimming and J lost 13 bases, with 11 bases between them. CDR1 and CDR2 (germline): LGHNA, YNFKEQ. The CDR3 has 13 residues. CDR3 in amino acids: CASSQGWRRPLHF. The CDR3 DNA is TGTGCCAGCAGCCAAGGTTGGAGGAGGCCCCTCCACTTT.

The chain employs TRBV2 and TRBJ2-7, with 8 positions matching TRBD1. With 0 bases clipped from V and 1 base from J, the junction kept 11 bases outside the gene matches. Germline V CDR1 and CDR2: SNHLY, FYNNEI. CDR3 length: 18 residues. The CDR3 bases are TGTGCCAGCAGTGAAGCGCTTGGATGGCAGGGGGCTTCCTACGAGCAGTACTTC. Translation: CASSEALGWQGASYEQYF.

V gene TRBV27 combines with J gene TRBJ2-7, with a tentative D call TRBD1 (5 bases). CDR1 is MNHEY and CDR2 is SMNVEV in the germline V gene (reference sequence). This CDR3 comprises 15 residues. Trimming removed 4 bases from V and 1 base from J, with 14 bases in between. The CDR3 here is CASSSRVNLSYEQYF. CDR3 nucleotide sequence: TGTGCCAGCAGTTCCAGGGTTAACCTTTCCTACGAGCAGTACTTC.

The chain links TRBV19 to TRBJ2-7; perhaps TRBD2 as D (6 bases). With 5 bases removed from V and 1 base from J, the gap between germline ends came to 18 bases. CDR1 is LNHDA, CDR2 SQIVND, per germline (reference sequence). This CDR3 comprises 16 residues. The CDR3 nucleotides read TGTGCCAGTAGTCCCTCGGGACGGGGGAAATCCTACGAGCAGTACTTC. It encodes CASSPSGRGKSYEQYF.

The chain couples TRBV29-1 to TRBJ2-1; TRBD2 is a possible D gene (5 bases). The CDR3 length is 16 residues. Germline values: CDR1 SQVTM, CDR2 ANQGSEA. Trimming removed 0 bases at V and 4 bases at J, with 16 bases between. The CDR3 nucleotides are TGCAGCGTTGAAGATATTATCAGTGGAGGTTACAATGAGCAGTTCTTC. It yields the protein CSVEDIISGGYNEQFF.

With respect to this clone: An end of the junction differs from the germline gene, which may be a read error. The genes are TRBV2 and TRBJ2-4; no reliable D call. The CDR3 is 15 amino acids. Germline V gene sequence: CDR1 SNHLY, CDR2 FYNNEI. The DNA of the CDR3 is TGTGCCACAAAGAGTAGTTTGGTGGTCAAAAACAGTCAGTACTTC. Amino acids: CATKSSLVVKNSQYF.

The V call is TRBV30, the J call TRBJ1-2, with D perhaps TRBD1 (5 bases). Trimming shortened V by 5 bases and J by 3 bases, and 19 bases separated the two germline ends. The CDR3 is 15 amino acids. CDR1 is GTSNPN and CDR2 is SVGIG in the germline V gene (reference sequence). The CDR3 bases are TGTGCCTGGCGCTTAAGGACATCCAGGGACTATGGCTACACCTTC. Its protein product is CAWRLRTSRDYGYTF.

Comments on this clone: The same CDR3 arises from other DNA sequences in this sample as well. V is TRBV5-1 and J is TRBJ2-7, with TRBD1 matching 7 bases. From germline, CDR1 is SGHRS and CDR2 YFSETQ. The CDR3 runs 14 residues. The V segment lost 3 bases and the J segment 2 bases; nucleotides outside the gene matches: 5. CDR3 in DNA: TGCGCCAGCAGCTGGAGACAGGGTCCCTACGAGCAGTACTTC. Residues: CASSWRQGPYEQYF.

The CDR3 DNA sequence: TGTGCCAGCAGCTCGTTAGCGGGCAGCACAGATACGCAGTATTTT. This gives the protein CASSSLAGSTDTQYF. The chain joins TRBV5-4 to TRBJ2-3; 7 bases line up with TRBD2. J was trimmed by 0 bases and V by 3 bases; bases with no gene match: 4. The CDR3 spans 15 residues. Looked up from germline, CDR1 is SGHNT and CDR2 is YYREEE (reference sequence).

This sequence joins TRBV6-5 and TRBJ2-7, with 7 bases that match TRBD1. Germline CDR1 is MNHEY and CDR2 is SVGAGI. The CDR3 runs to 14 residues. The trim removed 6 bases at V and 3 bases at J, leaving 8 bases unmatched. The CDR3 spells CASSRDSVNYEQYF. The CDR3 nucleotides read TGTGCCAGCAGCCGGGACAGCGTAAACTACGAGCAGTACTTC.

CDR3 residues: CASSLGVSAGSTEAFF. The CDR3 DNA follows: TGTGCCAGCAGCTTAGGGGTGTCCGCGGGAAGCACTGAAGCTTTCTTT. The chain uses TRBV7-9 and TRBJ1-1; D is unresolved. Per the germline V gene, CDR1 is SEHNR and CDR2 is FQNEAQ (reference sequence). The CDR3 covers 16 residues. The V end lost 1 base, the J end lost 4 bases, and 16 bases lay between the germline ends.

The chain couples TRBV9 to TRBJ2-5; possible D gene TRBD2, 5 bases. Germline CDR1 SGDLS, CDR2 YYNGEE. V was cut by 0 bases and J by 1 base, with 13 bases left in between. The CDR3 contains 16 residues. DNA of the CDR3: TGTGCCAGCAGCGTAGTTAGTGGAGGAGCCCAAGAGACCCAGTACTTC. Protein product: CASSVVSGGAQETQYF.

The chain employs TRBV6-6 and TRBJ1-1, with 11 bases matching TRBD1. This CDR3 has 15 amino acids. The germline gives CDR1 MNHNY, CDR2 SVGAGI (reference sequence). V shed 5 bases, J shed 4 bases, and the junction held 6 bases outside the gene matches. Here the CDR3 reads CASSLAGTGGTEAFF. CDR3 in DNA: TGTGCCAGCAGTCTCGCCGGGACAGGGGGCACTGAAGCTTTCTTT.

This clone was found a few times. The V call is TRBV4-2, the J call TRBJ2-7; D may be TRBD2 (6 bases). Germline V lookup: CDR1 LGHNA, CDR2 YNFKEQ. CDR3 length: 15 amino acids. V was clipped by 1 base and J by 0 bases, with 10 bases between them. CDR3 in amino acids: CASSQASESSYEQYF. Here the CDR3 DNA reads TGTGCCAGCAGCCAAGCTAGCGAGAGCTCCTACGAGCAGTACTTC.

This clone was observed a handful of times. The chain recombines TRBV18 with TRBJ2-5; D might be TRBD2 (6 bases). The V end was cut by 3 bases, the J end by 7 bases, with 21 bases between. Germline values: CDR1 KGHSH, CDR2 LQKENI. This CDR3 comprises 16 residues. The CDR3 loop reads CASSPSAAGDGGTQYF. CDR3 nucleotides: TGTGCCAGCTCACCGTCGGCAGCGGGTGACGGAGGGACCCAGTACTTC.